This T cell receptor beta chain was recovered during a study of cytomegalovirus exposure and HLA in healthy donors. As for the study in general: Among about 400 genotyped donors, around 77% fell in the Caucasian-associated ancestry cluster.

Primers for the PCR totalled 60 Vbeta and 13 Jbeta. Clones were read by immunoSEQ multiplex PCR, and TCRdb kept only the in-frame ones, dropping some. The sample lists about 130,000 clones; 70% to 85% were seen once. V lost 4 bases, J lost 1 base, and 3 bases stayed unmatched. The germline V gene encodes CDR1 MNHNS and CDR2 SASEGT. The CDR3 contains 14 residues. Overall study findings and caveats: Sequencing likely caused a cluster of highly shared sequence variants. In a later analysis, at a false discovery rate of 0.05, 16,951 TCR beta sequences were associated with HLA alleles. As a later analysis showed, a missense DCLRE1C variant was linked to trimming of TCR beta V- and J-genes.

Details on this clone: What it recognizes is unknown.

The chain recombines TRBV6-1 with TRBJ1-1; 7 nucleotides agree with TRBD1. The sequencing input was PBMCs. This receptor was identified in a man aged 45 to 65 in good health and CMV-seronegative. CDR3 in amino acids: CASSATGRNTEAFF. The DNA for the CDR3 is TGTGCCAGCAGTGCGACAGGGCGGAACACTGAAGCTTTCTTT.